Sequencing of this T cell receptor beta chain was carried out in a study of identical twins. Whole-study findings and limits: Weaker excess twin sharing was seen among beta out-of-frame sequences.

This CDR3 has 16 residues. With 4 bases removed from V and 3 bases from J, the gap between germline ends came to 18 bases. This clonotype has just a few counts. Its antigen is not known. Template switching added a universal primer site; cDNA carried unique molecular identifiers. One entry per CDR3 protein results from TCRdb running MiXCR on the 5' RACE reads. The sample holds roughly 750,000 distinct CDR3 sequences; around 21% are singletons and the top ten take 4.3%. This sample also appeared in a second study, on T cells expressing NK-cell markers. In that study: The authors derived TCR beta repertoires from sorted CD3+CD56+NKG2C+, CD3+CD56+NKG2C- and CD3+CD56-NKG2C+ T cells. The same clonotypes also predominated in the CD3+CD56-NKG2C+ fraction of several donors.

This receptor was taken from a woman between 18 and 29 years old in good health. The genes are TRBV12-3 or TRBV12-4 and TRBJ2-5; perhaps TRBD2 as D (6 bases). The material sequenced was PBMCs. DNA of the CDR3: TGTGCCAGCAGTTCGAGGCGAGGAGGGATCAAAGAGACCCAGTACTTC. Amino acid sequence: CASSSRRGGIKETQYF.